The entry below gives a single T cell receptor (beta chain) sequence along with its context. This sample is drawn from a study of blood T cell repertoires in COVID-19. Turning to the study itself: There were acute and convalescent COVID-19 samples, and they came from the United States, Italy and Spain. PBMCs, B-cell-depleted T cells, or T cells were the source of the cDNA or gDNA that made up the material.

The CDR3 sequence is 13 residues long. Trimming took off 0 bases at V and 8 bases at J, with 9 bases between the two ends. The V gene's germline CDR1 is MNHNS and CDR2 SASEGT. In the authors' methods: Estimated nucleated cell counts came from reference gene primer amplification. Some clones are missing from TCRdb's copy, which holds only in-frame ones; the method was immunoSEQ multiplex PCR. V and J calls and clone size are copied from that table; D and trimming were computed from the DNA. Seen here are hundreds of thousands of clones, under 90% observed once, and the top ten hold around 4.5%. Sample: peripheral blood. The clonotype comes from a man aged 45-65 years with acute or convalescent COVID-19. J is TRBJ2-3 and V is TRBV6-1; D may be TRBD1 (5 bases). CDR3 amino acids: CASSEAGRSTQYF. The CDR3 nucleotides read TGTGCCAGCAGTGAAGCGGGGCGAAGTACGCAGTATTTT.